This T cell receptor (beta chain) comes out of a study of molecular identifiers for immune sequencing clone quantification. CDR1 is LGHDT and CDR2 is YNNKEL in the germline V gene (reference sequence). Trimming shortened V by 2 bases and J by 7 bases, and 5 bases separated the two germline ends. The CDR3 sequence is 11 residues long. One entry per CDR3 protein results from TCRdb running MiXCR on the PCR reads. The sample contains 90,000 to 120,000 distinct CDR3 sequences, 36% of which appear only once. The rearrangement links TRBV3-1 to TRBJ1-2; D uncertain. Source material: naive CD8+ T cells from blood, with Jurkat cell RNA spiked in. The subset: FACS-sorted CD8+CD4-CCR7+CD45RA+ naive T cells. This clonotype was obtained from a human donor in good health. Some libraries in this study had Jurkat cell RNA spiked in. CDR3: CASSQSTGYTF. The CDR3 coding sequence is TGTGCCAGCAGCCAAAGTACTGGCTACACCTTC.